The 18 T cell receptor beta chains in this list originate from one sample, sequenced in a study of regulatory T cells in long-lasting Graves disease. The time point denotes: persistent/refractory GD, antithyroid drugs over 5 years with positive TRAb. RNA from PBMCs was the source of the TCR library. To make TCR beta libraries, researchers used iRepertoire HTBI primers and Arm-PCR of CDR3 regions. From the multiplex PCR reads, TCRdb called clonotypes with MiXCR, one entry per CDR3 protein. This repertoire shows over 450,000 distinct CDR3 sequences, approximately 21% found once; its top ten account for 6.5% to 9%. The input for sequencing was peripheral blood mononuclear cells (PBMCs), taken when the disease was refractory, from a patient treated with antithyroid drugs. The receptors originated from a female donor with Graves disease.

This clonotype was detected ten times or more. The rearrangement joins TRBV2 to TRBJ2-7; 12 bases are a match to TRBD1. The CDR3 runs to 14 residues. Germline V gives CDR1 SNHLY, CDR2 FYNNEI. V was clipped by 6 bases and J by 2 bases; unmatched bases: 2. The CDR3 DNA follows: TGTGCCAGCAGGAGGGACAGGGGGCCCTACGAGCAGTACTTC. Translated: CASRRDRGPYEQYF.

This clonotype turned up a few times. This chain joins TRBV7-2 and TRBJ1-5; possible D gene TRBD1, 5 bases. V was clipped by 5 bases and J by 0 bases, with 17 bases between them. The CDR3 length is 17 residues. The germline V gene encodes CDR1 SGHTA and CDR2 FQGNSA. CDR3 DNA sequence: TGTGCCAGCAGCGCTACCGGGACGGCTTATAGCAATCAGCCCCAGCATTTT. This sequence encodes CASSATGTAYSNQPQHF.

In this sample, this clonotype turned up a few times. DNA of the CDR3: TGTGCCAGCAAACCACCCTCGGCAGGGGCAAACTATGGCTACACCTTC. Translation: CASKPPSAGANYGYTF. The chain employs TRBV5-6 and TRBJ1-2; tentatively, D is TRBD1 (6 bases). V was trimmed by 6 bases and J by 2 bases, leaving 20 bases between them. The CDR3 length is 16 residues. The germline CDR1 and CDR2 sequences are SGHDT and YYEEEE.

CDR3 coding DNA: TGCAGTGCTGACAGGGGCCAAGAGACCCAGTACTTC. Translation: CSADRGQETQYF. The chain links TRBV20-1 to TRBJ2-5; 8 bases map to TRBD1. Germline CDR1 DFQATT, CDR2 SNEGSKA (reference sequence). The length of the CDR3 is 12 residues. With 5 bases clipped from V and 1 base from J, the junction kept 0 bases outside the gene matches.

This clonotype was picked up many times. This sequence joins TRBV19 and TRBJ1-1, with a possible D match to TRBD1 (6 bases). The CDR3 has 14 amino acids. V was cut by 5 bases and J by 5 bases, with 15 bases left in between. From germline, CDR1 is LNHDA and CDR2 SQIVND (reference sequence). CDR3 coding DNA: TGTGCCAGTAGTTTCGACGGAGGGGGAACTGAAGCTTTCTTT. Protein product: CASSFDGGGTEAFF. The whole variable domain, filled in from reference TRBV19 and TRBJ1-1, reads DGGITQSPKYLFRKEGQNVTLSCEQNLNHDAMYWYRQDPGQGLRLIYYSQIVNDFQKGDIAEGYSVSREKKESFPLTVTSAQKNPTAFYLCASSFDGGGTEAFFGQGTRLTVV.

The rearrangement uses TRBV30 and TRBJ2-5, with TRBD2 identical over 7 bases. J lost 5 bases, V lost 3 bases, and 15 bases had no gene match. The CDR3 runs to 16 residues. From germline, CDR1 is GTSNPN and CDR2 SVGIG (reference sequence). The CDR3 loop reads CAWSAGTILRGETQYF. CDR3 nucleotide sequence: TGTGCCTGGAGCGCCGGGACTATCCTAAGGGGCGAGACCCAGTACTTC.

This clonotype was counted at least ten times. V usage is TRBV6-1 and J usage is TRBJ1-2, with D unresolved. Germline values: CDR1 MNHNS, CDR2 SASEGT. V lost 3 bases, J lost 1 base, and 12 bases lay in between. The CDR3 runs to 15 residues. The CDR3 bases are TGTGCCAGCAGTGACTTACAGCTACTTAACTATGGCTACACCTTC. Translated, it gives CASSDLQLLNYGYTF.

Of note for this clonotype: Without the conserved terminal phenylalanine or tryptophan, this CDR3 likely stems from a read error. This chain connects TRBV28 to TRBJ2-1; tentative D call: TRBD2 (6 bases). The V end lost 2 bases, the J end lost 6 bases, and 17 bases lay between the germline ends. The CDR3 covers 16 residues. The germline gives CDR1 MDHEN, CDR2 SYDVKM. CDR3 region: CASSLGRLTGVNEQFL. The CDR3 DNA reads as TGTGCCAGCAGTTTAGGTCGGTTGACGGGGGTCAATGAGCAGTTCCTC.

The genes are TRBV7-9 and TRBJ2-5; D remains ambiguous. Germline V gene sequence: CDR1 SEHNR, CDR2 FQNEAQ (reference sequence). V shed 7 bases and J shed 7 bases, with 13 bases lying between them. The CDR3 covers 12 residues. The CDR3 DNA sequence: TGTGCCAGCACCCTTGAGGTAGTGACCCAGTACTTC. Protein sequence: CASTLEVVTQYF.

The V gene is TRBV11-2, the J gene TRBJ1-2; D unresolved. With 3 bases removed from V and 7 bases from J, the gap between germline ends came to 18 bases. Germline-derived CDR1 and CDR2 are SGHAT and FQNNGV. This CDR3 spans 15 amino acids. The CDR3 region is CASSFTKEDGVGYTF. The CDR3 nucleotides read TGTGCCAGCAGCTTTACTAAGGAGGACGGCGTTGGCTACACCTTC.

This clonotype was detected a few times. This chain joins TRBV11-2 and TRBJ2-7, with a tentative D call TRBD2 (6 bases). The germline V and J ends were trimmed by 0 bases and 1 base, with 19 bases remaining between them. This CDR3 has 18 amino acids. In germline, CDR1 is SGHAT, CDR2 FQNNGV. The CDR3: CASSLEEGRLGVSYEQYF. For the CDR3, the DNA is TGTGCCAGCAGCTTAGAAGAGGGCCGACTAGGGGTGTCCTACGAGCAGTACTTC.

This sequence joins TRBV9 and TRBJ2-7; D possibly corresponds to TRBD2 (5 bases). This CDR3 spans 15 amino acids. Germline CDR1 and CDR2: SGDLS and YYNGEE. The V end lost 0 bases, the J end lost 2 bases, and 12 bases lay between the germline ends. Written as DNA, the CDR3 is TGTGCCAGCAGCGTAGACAGCGCCGGGACCTACGAGCAGTACTTC. This codes for CASSVDSAGTYEQYF.

A few counts support this clonotype. This chain links TRBV6-2 or TRBV6-3 with TRBJ2-4, with unresolved D. The CDR3 runs to 14 residues. Trimming removed 4 bases from V and 7 bases from J, with 14 bases in between. Germline-derived CDR1 and CDR2 are MNHEY and SVGEGT. The CDR3 DNA reads TGTGCCAGCAGTTCCCCCGGAACGGGCAACATTCAGTACTTC. This sequence encodes CASSSPGTGNIQYF.

The J gene is TRBJ2-5, the V gene TRBV7-2, with a weak D call TRBD2 (6 bases). The V end was cut by 7 bases, the J end by 2 bases, with 14 bases between. CDR3 length: 14 residues. Per germline, CDR1 SGHTA and CDR2 FQGNSA. The CDR3 sequence is CASTRGISQETQYF. The CDR3 nucleotides are TGTGCCAGCACCCGCGGGATATCACAAGAGACCCAGTACTTC.

The rearrangement links TRBV28 to TRBJ2-7; D unclear. V was clipped by 5 bases and J by 0 bases, with 11 bases between them. The CDR3 length is 14 residues. The V gene's germline CDR1 is MDHEN and CDR2 SYDVKM. CDR3 sequence reads: CASSRPDLSYEQYF. The CDR3 DNA follows: TGTGCCAGCAGTCGCCCGGATCTCTCCTACGAGCAGTACTTC. Looking up the rest from reference TRBV28 and TRBJ2-7 gives the full variable domain: DVKVTQSSRYLVKRTGEKVFLECVQDMDHENMFWYRQDPGLGLRLIYFSYDVKMKEKGDIPEGYSVSREKKERFSLILESASTNQTSMYLCASSRPDLSYEQYFGPGTRLTVT.

For this clonotype: A far larger clone differs by one base, so this is likely a read error. CDR3: CASSSAGTGGSPLHF. Here the CDR3 DNA reads TGTGCCAGCAGTTCCGCCGGGACAGGGGGATCACCCCTCCACTTT. The genes are TRBV28 and TRBJ1-6, with 11 bases aligning to TRBD1. The trim removed 4 bases at V and 10 bases at J, leaving 6 bases unmatched. Germline V CDR1 and CDR2: MDHEN, SYDVKM. The CDR3 contains 15 residues.

This clonotype turned up a few times. This chain links TRBV27 with TRBJ2-7; 12 bases line up with TRBD2. CDR3 length equals 17 residues. The junction had 8 bases not matched to a gene; V was cut back by 3 bases and J by 2 bases. CDR1 and CDR2 from the germline V gene are MNHEY and SMNVEV (reference sequence). The DNA of the CDR3 is TGTGCCAGCAGTTTCACACGTCCTAGCGGGGGGGCCTACGAGCAGTACTTC. Amino acids: CASSFTRPSGGAYEQYF.

This clonotype came up a few times. The chain links TRBV25-1 to TRBJ1-4; D not certain. Trimming stripped 4 bases from V and 5 bases from J, with 8 bases between. This CDR3 has 13 amino acids. Germline lookup yields CDR1 MGHDK and CDR2 SYGVNS. CDR3 in amino acids: CASSGRSNEKLFF. The CDR3 coding sequence is TGTGCCAGCAGTGGACGGTCGAATGAAAAACTGTTTTTT. The entire variable domain, with the rest obtained from reference TRBV25-1 and TRBJ1-4, is as follows: EADIYQTPRYLVIGTGKKITLECSQTMGHDKMYWYQQDPGMELHLIHYSYGVNSTEKGDLSSESTVSRIRTEHFPLTLESARPSHTSQYLCASSGRSNEKLFFGSGTQLSVL.